This T cell receptor beta chain appears in the sequencing data of a study of T cell responses to AZD1222 COVID-19 vaccine. Study-wide points: Clonal diversity was possibly underestimated; the donors were predominantly white British and more often female. Spike was spanned by vaccine-associated CD4 TCRs, which were dominant at 160-218 and 743-854. Sampling captured repertoires only after the peak T cell response. Among spike-specific TCRs, nearly half reportedly target unmutated variant regions.

Comment on this clone: Its cognate antigen is unknown.

The protocol was immunoSEQ multiplex PCR, while the TCRdb copy is restricted to in-frame clones and leaves out a portion. The sample holds more than 20,000 clones, around 90% seen once. CDR1 is MRHNA, CDR2 SNTAGT, per germline. This CDR3 has 17 residues. The trim removed 6 bases at V and 4 bases at J, leaving 15 bases unmatched. The chain employs TRBV6-4 and TRBJ1-2, with 9 bases identical to TRBD1. The sample consisted of peripheral blood, taken 28 days after the second AZD1222 dose. The source of this sequence is an adult who received the AZD1222 COVID-19 vaccine. The CDR3 nucleotides are TGTGCCAGCAGCGTTACCGGGACAGGGAATCTCGGCTATGGCTACACCTTC. It encodes CASSVTGTGNLGYGYTF.